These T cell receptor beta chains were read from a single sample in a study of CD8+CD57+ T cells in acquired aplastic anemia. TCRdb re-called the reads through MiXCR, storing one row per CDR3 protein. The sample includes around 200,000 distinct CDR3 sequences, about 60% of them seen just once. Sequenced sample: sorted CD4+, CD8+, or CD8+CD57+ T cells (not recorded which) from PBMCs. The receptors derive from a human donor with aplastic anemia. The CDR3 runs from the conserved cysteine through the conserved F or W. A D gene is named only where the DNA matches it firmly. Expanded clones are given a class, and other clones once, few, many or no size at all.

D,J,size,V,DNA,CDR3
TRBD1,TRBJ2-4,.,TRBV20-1,TGCAGTGCTAGGAGCGACAGGGTGGGAAACATTCAGTACTTC,CSARSDRVGNIQYF
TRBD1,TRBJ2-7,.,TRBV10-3,TGTGCCATCAGTGGGGGGACAGGGGTGGTCGAGCAGTACTTC,CAISGGTGVVEQYF
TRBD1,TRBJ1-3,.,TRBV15,TGTGCCACCACTACGGACAGGGTCGTTGGAAACACCATATATTTT,CATTTDRVVGNTIYF
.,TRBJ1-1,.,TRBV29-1,TGCAGCGTTGCTAGACTGGACGCCGACACTGAAGCTTTCTTT,CSVARLDADTEAFF
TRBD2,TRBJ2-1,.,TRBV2,TGTGCCCCCACGGCTAGCGGGGAGAACAATGAGCAGTTCTTC,CAPTASGENNEQFF
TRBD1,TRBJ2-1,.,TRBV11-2,TGTGCCAACAGCTTAGATCCCGGGGACAGGGGGTACAATGAGCAGTTCTTC,CANSLDPGDRGYNEQFF
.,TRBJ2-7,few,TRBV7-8,TGTGCCAGCAGCTTAGCGACAGGGAGGGGCGAGCAGTACTTC,CASSLATGRGEQYF
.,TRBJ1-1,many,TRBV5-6,TGTGCCAGCAGCTTAGTCGCCTCTGAAGCTTTCTTT,CASSLVASEAFF
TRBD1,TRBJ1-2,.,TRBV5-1,TGCGCCAGCAGCTTGGGGGACAGCTGGGACTATGGCTACACCTTC,CASSLGDSWDYGYTF
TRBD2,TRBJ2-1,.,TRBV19,TGTGCCAGTAGTACGGACAGGAGAGGAGGACTAGCGGGAGGGTCCTCTAAGCAGTTCTTC,CASSTDRRGGLAGGSSKQFF
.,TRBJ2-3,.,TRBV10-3,TGTGCCATCAGCTCGGGAAATACGCAGTATTTT,CAISSGNTQYF
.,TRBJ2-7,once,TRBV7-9,TGTGCCAGCAGTTCAATAGTCCACGGGCAGTACTTC,CASSSIVHGQYF
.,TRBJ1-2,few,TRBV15,TGTGCCACCAGCAGAGAACGGGGCTATGGCTACACCTTC,CATSRERGYGYTF
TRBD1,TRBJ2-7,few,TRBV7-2,TGTGCCAGCAGCTTTACGGACAGGGAGTACGAGCAGTACTTC,CASSFTDREYEQYF
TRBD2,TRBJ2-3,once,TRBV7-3,TGTGCCAGCAGCTTAACTCCCGCGGGAGCAGATACGCAGTATTTT,CASSLTPAGADTQYF
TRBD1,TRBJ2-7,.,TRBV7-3,TGTGCCAGCAGCCCCCAGGGGGACCACGAGCAGTACTTC,CASSPQGDHEQYF
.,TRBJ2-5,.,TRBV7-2,TGTGCCAGCAGCCCCGGGGGACTTTCGGAGACCCAGTACTTC,CASSPGGLSETQYF
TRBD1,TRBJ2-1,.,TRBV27,TGTGCCAGCAGTGCCATGCCGGGACAGGGGCCGGGGGAGCAGTTCTTC,CASSAMPGQGPGEQFF
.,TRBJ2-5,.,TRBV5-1,TGCGCCAGCATGCTGGACGGCTCCTCAGGGACCCAGTACTTC,CASMLDGSSGTQYF
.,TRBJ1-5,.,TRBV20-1,TGCAGTGCTAGGGAACCAATACCTAATCAGCCCCAGCATTTT,CSAREPIPNQPQHF
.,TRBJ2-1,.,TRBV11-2,TGTGCCAGCAGCTTAGGACCTACTTTGAAGTACAATGAGCAGTTCTTC,CASSLGPTLKYNEQFF
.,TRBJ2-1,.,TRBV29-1,TGCAGCAGTTATAGCGCGAGCTCCTACAATGAGCAGTTCTTC,CSSYSASSYNEQFF
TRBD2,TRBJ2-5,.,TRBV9,TGTGCCAGCAGCGCTTGGACTAGCGGGGTACAAGAGACCCAGTACTTC,CASSAWTSGVQETQYF
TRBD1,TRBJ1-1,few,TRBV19,TGTGCCAGTAACGACAGGGCGCTGACAGCTTTCTTT,CASNDRALTAFF
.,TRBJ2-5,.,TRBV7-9,TGTGCCAGCAGTTCCTGGGCCCAAGAGACCCAGAACTTC,CASSSWAQETQNF
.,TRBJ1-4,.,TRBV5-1,TGCGCCAGCAGCTCAGGGCCTGTCAATGAAAAACTGTTTTTT,CASSSGPVNEKLFF
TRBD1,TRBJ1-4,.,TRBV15,TGTGCCACCAGCAGAGAGGGACAGGGTGCAACTAATGAAAAACTGTTTTTT,CATSREGQGATNEKLFF
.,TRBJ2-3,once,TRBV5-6,TGTGCCAGCAGCTTGGCCGGCGCGACAGATACGCAGTATTTT,CASSLAGATDTQYF
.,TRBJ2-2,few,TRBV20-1,TGCAGTGCGTCAGGCAAGACCGGGGAGCTGTTTTTT,CSASGKTGELFF
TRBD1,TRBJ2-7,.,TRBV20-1,TGCAGTGCTGCCCCCGCTGGGACAGAGTCCTACGAGCAGTACTTC,CSAAPAGTESYEQYF
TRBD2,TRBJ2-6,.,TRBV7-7,TGTGCTAGCAGCCCCGGACTAGCGGGAGGTCCATCTGGGGCCAACGTCCTGACTTTC,CASSPGLAGGPSGANVLTF
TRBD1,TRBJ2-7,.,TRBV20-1,TGCAGTGCTAGAGATCGGGACAGCTCCTACGAGCAGTACTTC,CSARDRDSSYEQYF
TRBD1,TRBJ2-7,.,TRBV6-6,TGTGCCAGCACACCGGGACAGGGAGCAGTATCCCCCTACGAGCAGCACTTC,CASTPGQGAVSPYEQHF
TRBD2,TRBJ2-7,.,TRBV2,TGTGCCAGAGGAGCGGGGGGAACTACCTACGAGCAGTACTTC,CARGAGGTTYEQYF
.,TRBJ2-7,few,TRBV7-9,TGTGCCAGCGTGGGCAGCACCTACGAGCAGTACTTC,CASVGSTYEQYF
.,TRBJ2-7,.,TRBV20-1,TGCAGTGCTCGGCACTCCTACGAGCAGTACTTC,CSARHSYEQYF
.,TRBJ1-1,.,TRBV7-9,TGTGCCAGCAGCTTTTCGCTCCCCTCGGCTTTCTTT,CASSFSLPSAFF
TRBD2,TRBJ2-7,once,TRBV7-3,TGTGCCAGCAGTAAGACTAGCGGGAGTGCCTACGAGCAGTACTTC,CASSKTSGSAYEQYF
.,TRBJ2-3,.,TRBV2,TGTGCCAGCAGTGAAACTTTTCTCACAGATACGCAGTATTTT,CASSETFLTDTQYF
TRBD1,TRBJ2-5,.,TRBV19,TGTGCCAGTAGTAAACAGGGGACAGGGGGTCTGGAGACCCAGTACTTC,CASSKQGTGGLETQYF
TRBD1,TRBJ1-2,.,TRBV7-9,TGTGCCAGCAGCCCGGAGGACAGGGATAATGGCTACACCTTC,CASSPEDRDNGYTF
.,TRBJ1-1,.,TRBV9,TGTGCCAGCAGCGTAGTCCAAGGCACTGAAGCTTTCTTT,CASSVVQGTEAFF
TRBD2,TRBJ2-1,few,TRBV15,TGTGCCTCCCTAGCGGCGGGAGGGCCTTGGAATGAGCAGTTCTTC,CASLAAGGPWNEQFF
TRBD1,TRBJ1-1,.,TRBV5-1,TGCGCCAGCAGCTTGTGGGGACAGGGGGCCCTAGGGGACACTGAAGCTTTCTTT,CASSLWGQGALGDTEAFF
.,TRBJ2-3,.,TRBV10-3,TGTGCCATCACCGAGTCGGGGTCTAGCACAGATACGCAGTATTTT,CAITESGSSTDTQYF
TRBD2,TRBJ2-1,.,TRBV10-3,TGTGCCATCAGTGATAGCGGGGGGAATGATGAGCAGTTCTTC,CAISDSGGNDEQFF
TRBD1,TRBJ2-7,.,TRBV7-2,TGTGCCAGCAGCGGGGGGACAGGGCCTAACTACGAGCAGTACTTC,CASSGGTGPNYEQYF
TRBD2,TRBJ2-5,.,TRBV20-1,TGCAGTGCTAGAACCCTAGCGGTGATGCAAGAGACCCAGTACTTC,CSARTLAVMQETQYF
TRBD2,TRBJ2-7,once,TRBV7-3,TGTGCCAGCAGCCTGGGGGCGACTAGCGGGAAAGCTGACGAGCAGTACTTC,CASSLGATSGKADEQYF
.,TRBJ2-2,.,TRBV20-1,TGCAGTGCTCCCGCGGGGGCTTCGAACACCGGGGAGCTGTTTTTT,CSAPAGASNTGELFF
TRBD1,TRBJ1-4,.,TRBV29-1,TGCAGCGTCCCCGGGACAGGGGTTGAAAAACTGTTTTTT,CSVPGTGVEKLFF
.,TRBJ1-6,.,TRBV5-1,TGCGCCAGCAGCTTTAAGGGTGCCGATTCACCCCTCCACTTT,CASSFKGADSPLHF
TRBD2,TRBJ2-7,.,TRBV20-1,TGCAGTGCCAGACAAGCGGGAGTCTTCGAGCAGTACTTC,CSARQAGVFEQYF
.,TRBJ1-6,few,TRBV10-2,TGCGCCAGCAGTGAGAGGAGCTCCTATAATTCACCCCTCCACTTT,CASSERSSYNSPLHF
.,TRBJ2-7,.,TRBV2,TGTGCCAGCAGTCAGGGACGGGTGCTTAAGGACGAGCAGTACTTC,CASSQGRVLKDEQYF